A selection of T cell receptor beta chains follows, all from one sample in a study of OX40 agonist ivuxolimab in advanced cancers. Profiling relied on immunoSEQ multiplex PCR, and the TCRdb table lists in-frame clones only, not all of them. The data contain 85,000 to 120,000 clones, around nine tenths of them seen just once; the ten biggest clones take up 0.4% to 0.6%. Here the sequenced sample was CD4+ or CD8+ T cells sorted from blood, taken in a trial of the OX40 agonist ivuxolimab. All receptors come from an adult with an advanced solid tumor such as melanoma, head and neck, liver or kidney cancer. The CDR3 runs from the conserved cysteine through the conserved F or W. The order of the fields is D gene, J gene, clone size, V gene, CDR3 protein, CDR3 DNA. A D gene is named only where the DNA matches it firmly. Not all rows give a size; the values are once, few, many and, for expanded clones, a class.

NA TRBJ2-7 once TRBV6-5 CASSLEKALSYEQYF TGTGCCAGCAGTTTGGAAAAGGCCCTCTCCTACGAGCAGTACTTC
TRBD2 TRBJ2-7 NA TRBV27 CASSSLAGGAYEQYF TGTGCCAGCAGTTCACTAGCGGGGGGGGCATACGAGCAGTACTTC
NA TRBJ1-1 NA TRBV6-6 CASRGGGLNTEAFF TGTGCCAGCCGCGGGGGCGGATTGAACACTGAAGCTTTCTTT
NA TRBJ2-7 NA TRBV11-2 CASSLDEGGEQYF TGTGCCAGCAGCTTAGATGAAGGGGGCGAGCAGTACTTC
NA TRBJ2-1 NA TRBV21-1 CASSSPNAGIHEQFF TGTGCCAGCAGCTCCCCTAATGCGGGGATCCATGAGCAGTTCTTC
TRBD1 TRBJ1-2 NA TRBV7-9 CASSKQGADGYTF TGTGCCAGCAGTAAACAGGGGGCGGATGGCTACACCTTC
NA TRBJ1-2 NA TRBV5-4 CASSPDGFGNYGYTF TGTGCCAGCAGCCCCGACGGCTTTGGAAACTATGGCTACACCTTC
TRBD2 TRBJ2-3 NA TRBV7-2 CASSLQRGANTDTQYF TGTGCCAGCAGCTTACAGCGGGGGGCGAACACAGATACGCAGTATTTT
NA TRBJ1-3 NA TRBV28 CASSPRGFSGNTIYF TGTGCCAGCAGTCCTCGGGGCTTCTCTGGAAACACCATATATTTT
NA TRBJ1-1 NA TRBV5-6 CASSPTGRPEAFF TGTGCCAGCAGCCCTACAGGGCGGCCTGAAGCTTTCTTT
NA TRBJ2-7 NA TRBV11-3 CASSPRGGHNEQYF TGTGCCAGCAGCCCCAGAGGGGGGCACAACGAGCAGTACTTC
NA TRBJ1-1 NA TRBV9 CASSVTVNTEAFF TGTGCCAGCAGCGTTACCGTGAACACTGAAGCTTTCTTT
TRBD1 TRBJ2-1 once TRBV27 CASSFLTGTGFLFF TGTGCCAGCAGTTTCCTAACCGGGACAGGGTTTTTGTTCTTC
TRBD1 TRBJ1-6 NA TRBV6-5 CASSYPRTGNNSPLHF TGTGCCAGCAGTTACCCCCGGACAGGGAATAATTCACCCCTCCACTTT
NA TRBJ1-2 NA TRBV7-8 CASSLDVPNGYTF TGTGCCAGCAGCTTGGACGTACCTAATGGCTACACCTTC
NA TRBJ1-1 NA TRBV10-1 CASSNFQETFF TGCGCCAGCAGTAACTTTCAGGAGACTTTCTTT
NA TRBJ2-3 NA TRBV5-1 CASSLSDVPDTQYF TGCGCCAGCAGCTTGTCAGACGTTCCAGATACGCAGTATTTT
NA TRBJ1-2 NA TRBV5-1 CASSLAAQQTYGYTF TGCGCCAGCAGCTTGGCCGCCCAACAGACCTATGGCTACACCTTC
NA TRBJ2-1 NA TRBV15 CATSRPWGYNEQFF TGTGCCACCAGCAGACCCTGGGGTTACAATGAGCAGTTCTTC
TRBD1 TRBJ2-5 NA TRBV10-3 CAISESQGTETQYF TGTGCCATCAGTGAGTCACAGGGGACAGAGACCCAGTACTTC
NA TRBJ2-5 NA TRBV11-2 CASSFSGFQETQYF TGTGCCAGCAGCTTCTCGGGGTTCCAAGAGACCCAGTACTTC
NA TRBJ2-4 NA TRBV4-3 CASSQEYNRAKNIQYF TGCGCCAGCAGCCAAGAATATAACAGAGCCAAAAACATTCAGTACTTC
NA TRBJ2-7 NA TRBV7-2 CASSSASGYEQYF TGTGCCAGCAGCTCCGCGAGTGGGTACGAGCAGTACTTC
NA TRBJ1-3 NA TRBV23-1 CASSQPLGGNINRNTIYF TGCGCCAGCAGTCAACCCCTAGGGGGTAACATAAACCGAAACACCATATATTTT
NA TRBJ2-7 once TRBV9 CASSGHGSYEQYF TGTGCCAGCAGCGGGCATGGGAGCTACGAGCAGTACTTC
TRBD1 TRBJ2-5 NA TRBV5-1 CASSLAGTVVSETQYF TGCGCCAGCAGCTTGGCCGGGACAGTAGTATCGGAGACCCAGTACTTC
NA TRBJ1-5 once TRBV30 CAWSDLGGAHQPQHF TGTGCCTGGAGTGACCTGGGGGGGGCTCATCAGCCCCAGCATTTT
NA TRBJ2-1 NA TRBV6-4 CASSPRGGFEQFF TGTGCCAGCAGTCCAAGGGGGGGGTTTGAGCAGTTCTTC
NA TRBJ1-6 NA TRBV2 CASSDAGLLNNSPLHF TGTGCCAGCAGTGACGCGGGCCTCCTTAATAATTCACCCCTCCACTTT
TRBD2 TRBJ2-3 few TRBV7-9 CASSRPLAGASTDTQYF TGTGCCAGCAGCCGGCCCCTAGCGGGAGCTAGCACAGATACGCAGTATTTT
NA TRBJ2-7 NA TRBV11-2 CASSPDRAYEQYF TGTGCCAGCAGCCCTGACAGAGCCTACGAGCAGTACTTC
TRBD2 TRBJ2-3 once TRBV6-4 CASSDRGGTTDTQYF TGTGCCAGCAGTGACCGGGGGGGGACCACAGATACGCAGTATTTT
NA TRBJ1-4 NA TRBV5-1 CASSLRTFATNEKLFF TGCGCCAGCAGCTTGAGGACGTTTGCAACTAATGAAAAACTGTTTTTT
NA TRBJ2-2 NA TRBV6-5 CASSYSGTGELFF TGTGCCAGCAGTTACTCGGGCACCGGGGAGCTGTTTTTT
TRBD1 TRBJ1-3 NA TRBV6-6 CASSHSGQPSGNTIYF TGTGCCAGCAGTCACTCGGGACAGCCCTCTGGAAACACCATATATTTT
NA TRBJ2-3 NA TRBV28 CASSMPGLSTDTQYF TGTGCCAGCAGCATGCCGGGCCTAAGCACAGATACGCAGTATTTT
NA TRBJ1-6 NA TRBV25-1 CASSRTVYNSPLHF TGTGCCAGCTCCCGGACAGTCTATAATTCACCCCTCCACTTT
TRBD1 TRBJ2-3 NA TRBV9 CASSPQGQGATDTQYF TGTGCCAGCAGCCCCCAGGGACAGGGGGCCACAGATACGCAGTATTTT
NA TRBJ1-5 NA TRBV6-6 CASGTGFSNQPQHF TGTGCCAGCGGAACAGGGTTTAGCAATCAGCCCCAGCATTTT
NA TRBJ2-7 NA TRBV5-1 CASSPGQTYEQYF TGCGCCAGCAGCCCGGGACAAACCTACGAGCAGTACTTC
TRBD1 TRBJ1-6 NA TRBV30 CAWSPGGSPLHF TGTGCCTGGTCGCCAGGGGGATCACCCCTCCACTTT
NA TRBJ2-3 NA TRBV19 CASSISANSVTDTQYF TGTGCCAGTAGTATTAGCGCCAATTCGGTCACAGATACGCAGTATTTT